This passage covers 31 T cell receptor beta chains from one sample sequenced in a study of blood T cell repertoires in COVID-19. Libraries were prepared by immunoSEQ multiplex PCR; TCRdb keeps only in-frame clonotypes and omits some of them. The table lists some 86,000 clones, 85% to 95% of them singletons, with about 2.5% in the top ten. The specimen was peripheral blood. These receptor sequences come from a human donor with active COVID-19. The donor label of this sample is uncertain.

In DNA form, the CDR3 reads TGTGCCAGCAGTGCCGGGACAGAGGGTCATGAGCAGTTCTTC. It yields the protein CASSAGTEGHEQFF. The chain carries TRBV6-4 and TRBJ2-1, with TRBD1 matching 7 bases. Germline CDR1 reads MRHNA; CDR2 reads SNTAGT. Unmatched junction bases numbered 8, after V lost 4 bases and J lost 8 bases. This CDR3 has 14 amino acids.

The chain joins TRBV4-3 to TRBJ1-1, with D possibly TRBD1 on 6 matching bases. Germline lookup yields CDR1 LGHNA and CDR2 YSLEER. The V gene lost 5 bases and the J gene lost 0 bases, with 13 bases spanning the gap. The CDR3 contains 15 residues. CDR3 DNA: TGCGCCAGCAGCAAGAGGACAGACATGAACACTGAAGCTTTCTTT. It codes for CASSKRTDMNTEAFF.

V usage is TRBV6-5 and J usage is TRBJ2-5, with TRBD1 matching 9 bases. Germline trimming cut 5 bases from V and 5 bases from J; bases unmatched to any gene: 9. From germline, CDR1 is MNHEY and CDR2 SVGAGI. This CDR3 has 15 residues. This chain's CDR3 is CASSRGQGTGETQYF. CDR3 nucleotide sequence: TGTGCCAGCAGTCGGGGACAGGGAACGGGGGAGACCCAGTACTTC.

CDR3 amino acids: CASSFLAASGENTGELFF. Written as DNA, the CDR3 is TGTGCCAGCAGTTTCCTCGCGGCTAGCGGGGAGAACACCGGGGAGCTGTTTTTT. The rearrangement uses TRBV27 and TRBJ2-2; 9 nucleotides agree with TRBD2. The CDR3 extends over 18 amino acids. Trimming at V came to 3 bases and at J to 1 base, leaving 9 bases not matched to a gene. Germline V gene lookup returns CDR1 MNHEY and CDR2 SMNVEV (reference sequence).

The J gene is TRBJ2-1, the V gene TRBV6-5; D unclear. The germline V gene has CDR1 MNHEY and CDR2 SVGAGI. The CDR3 spans 14 residues. The V end lost 6 bases, the J end lost 0 bases, and 9 bases lay between the germline ends. The CDR3 protein is CASRPLSSYNEQFF. DNA for the CDR3: TGTGCCAGCAGGCCGTTGAGCTCCTACAATGAGCAGTTCTTC.

This sequence joins TRBV14 and TRBJ2-7; a weak D match, TRBD1 (5 bases). The CDR3 runs to 13 residues. Per the germline V gene, CDR1 is SGHDN and CDR2 is FVKESK. V lost 2 bases, J lost 10 bases, and 15 bases lay in between. The CDR3 region has the DNA TGTGCCAGCAGCCAATTCTCCCAGGGCCTACAGTACTTC. Protein product: CASSQFSQGLQYF. Full variable domain (remainder filled in from reference TRBV14 and TRBJ2-7): EAGVTQFPSHSVIEKGQTVTLRCDPISGHDNLYWYRRVMGKEIKFLLHFVKESKQDESGMPNNRFLAERTGGTYSTLKVQPAELEDSGVYFCASSQFSQGLQYFGPGTRLTVT.

The chain uses TRBV19 and TRBJ2-3; the D gene is possibly TRBD2 (5 bases). Trimming pared 8 bases from V and 5 bases from J, leaving 8 bases between. Germline values: CDR1 LNHDA, CDR2 SQIVND (reference sequence). The CDR3 has 11 amino acids. CDR3 in DNA: TGTGCCAGTGTAGGAGGAGATACGCAGTATTTT. As protein: CASVGGDTQYF.

This chain connects TRBV4-1 to TRBJ2-5, with D tentatively TRBD1 (5 bases). CDR1 is MGHRA, CDR2 YSYEKL, per germline. Trimming removed 1 base from V and 8 bases from J, with 17 bases in between. The length of the CDR3 is 15 residues. The CDR3 DNA follows: TGCGCCAGCAGCCAAGTGGGGCCTACGCTTAGTACCCAGTACTTC. Amino acid sequence: CASSQVGPTLSTQYF.

The chain couples TRBV5-1 to TRBJ1-4; 8 bases match TRBD1. Per the germline V gene, CDR1 is SGHRS and CDR2 is YFSETQ. CDR3 length equals 16 residues. V shed 5 bases and J 5 bases; nucleotides not matched to a gene: 11. The CDR3 spells CASSLGSGGLNEKLFF. In DNA form, the CDR3 reads TGCGCCAGCAGTTTAGGCTCAGGGGGCCTCAATGAAAAACTGTTTTTT.

The chain employs TRBV28 and TRBJ1-4; weak D call: TRBD1 (6 bases). Germline V lookup: CDR1 MDHEN, CDR2 SYDVKM. V was shortened by 8 bases and J by 7 bases, with 17 bases between the two germline ends. CDR3 length: 14 amino acids. CDR3 nucleotide sequence: TGTGCCAGCGTGGCCGGCTGGGGGCGTGAAAAACTGTTTTTT. This sequence encodes CASVAGWGREKLFF.

The chain's CDR3 is CASSSPQASTGELFF. The CDR3 coding sequence is TGTGCCAGCAGCTCACCGCAGGCCTCTACCGGGGAGCTGTTTTTT. The chain is built from TRBV7-6 and TRBJ2-2, with unresolved D. V lost 4 bases and J 5 bases, leaving 14 bases between the germline ends. The CDR3 is made up of 15 amino acids. Germline V CDR1 and CDR2: SGHVS, FNYEAQ. The entire variable domain, with the rest obtained from reference TRBV7-6 and TRBJ2-2, is as follows: GAGVSQSPRYKVTKRGQDVALRCDPISGHVSLYWYRQALGQGPEFLTYFNYEAQQDKSGLPNDRFSAERPEGSISTLTIQRTEQRDSAMYRCASSSPQASTGELFFGEGSRLTVL.

The chain is built from TRBV9 and TRBJ2-2; 7 bases align to TRBD1. From germline, CDR1 is SGDLS and CDR2 YYNGEE. The CDR3 sequence is 12 residues long. Unmatched junction bases numbered 2, after V lost 6 bases and J lost 6 bases. CDR3 sequence (DNA): TGTGCCAGCACCAGGGGGTCCGGGGAGCTGTTTTTT. This gives the protein CASTRGSGELFF.

This chain connects TRBV29-1 to TRBJ2-1; 7 bases match TRBD2. Germline trimming cut 2 bases from V and 2 bases from J; bases unmatched to any gene: 0. Germline assignment: CDR1 SQVTM and CDR2 ANQGSEA. This CDR3 region has 13 residues. CDR3 sequence reads: CSVELAAYNEQFF. The DNA for the CDR3 is TGCAGCGTTGAACTAGCGGCCTACAATGAGCAGTTCTTC.

The chain has TRBV6-5 and TRBJ1-1; 7 positions match TRBD1. The germline CDR1 and CDR2 sequences are MNHEY and SVGAGI. Germline trimming cut 2 bases from V and 1 base from J; bases unmatched to any gene: 1. This CDR3 spans 14 amino acids. The CDR3 nucleotides are TGTGCCAGCAGTTACGACAGGGAGAACACTGAAGCTTTCTTT. Protein: CASSYDRENTEAFF.

This clone appeared a single time. The gene calls are TRBV7-6 and TRBJ2-3, with TRBD2 matching over 11 bases. The CDR3 spans 21 residues. Germline V gene data show CDR1 as SGHVS and CDR2 as FNYEAQ. Trimming took 3 bases from V and 2 from J; bases not matched to a gene: 19. CDR3 DNA sequence: TGTGCCAGCAGCTTGGGCCATCCTAGCGGGGGGTCGCTGGGTTTCACAGATACGCAGTATTTT. Its translation is CASSLGHPSGGSLGFTDTQYF.

The chain carries TRBV7-8 and TRBJ2-5, with D possibly being TRBD1 (6 bases). There are 12 residues in the CDR3. Trimming took 9 bases from V and 2 from J, leaving 10 bases between them. Per germline, CDR1 SGHVS and CDR2 FQNEAQ. The CDR3 nucleotides are TGTGCCAGTACAAGGGGGCAAGAGACCCAGTACTTC. Protein sequence: CASTRGQETQYF.

The chain has TRBV2 and TRBJ1-5; maybe TRBD1 (6 bases). V was cut by 7 bases and J by 4 bases, with 14 bases left in between. CDR1 SNHLY and CDR2 FYNNEI come from the germline V gene. The CDR3 contains 14 residues. The CDR3 DNA sequence: TGTGCCAGCAATCAGGGGACCCAGAATCAGCCCCAGCATTTT. Translating gives CASNQGTQNQPQHF.

The chain employs TRBV7-2 and TRBJ2-7; possible D gene TRBD1, 5 bases. Germline loops: CDR1 SGHTA, CDR2 FQGNSA. Trimming pared 4 bases from V and 0 bases from J, leaving 13 bases between. CDR3 length: 15 amino acids. CDR3 sequence (DNA): TGTGCCAGCAGCTCAAGGGGATTACCCTCCTACGAGCAGTACTTC. This sequence encodes CASSSRGLPSYEQYF.

V usage is TRBV6-6 and J usage is TRBJ2-6; 8 bases fit TRBD2. Losses at the gene ends were 6 bases for V and 2 bases for J; bases not matched to a gene: 21. The CDR3 contains 21 residues. Per germline, CDR1 MNHNY and CDR2 SVGAGI (reference sequence). The CDR3 is CASSAGGRTATLVAGANVLTF. CDR3 coding DNA: TGTGCCAGCAGCGCGGGGGGAAGGACAGCCACCCTTGTCGCTGGGGCCAACGTCCTGACTTTC.

This rearrangement joins TRBV19 to TRBJ2-1, with a possible D match to TRBD2 (5 bases). The CDR3 extends over 14 amino acids. CDR1 and CDR2 (germline): LNHDA, SQIVND (reference sequence). V was shortened by 5 bases and J by 4 bases, with 12 bases between the two germline ends. The CDR3 region is CASSSGIAYNEQFF. The CDR3 nucleotides are TGTGCCAGTAGTTCTGGGATAGCGTACAATGAGCAGTTCTTC.

The rearrangement joins TRBV19 to TRBJ1-4; possible D gene TRBD1, 6 bases. This CDR3 comprises 18 residues. V dropped 1 base and J dropped 1 base, with 16 bases sitting between them. Germline assignment: CDR1 LNHDA and CDR2 SQIVND (reference sequence). CDR3 residues: CASSIGLPDRLTNEKLFF. The CDR3 DNA reads TGTGCCAGTAGTATAGGACTTCCCGACAGGTTAACTAATGAAAAACTGTTTTTT. The full variable domain, in which reference TRBV19 and TRBJ1-4 provide the parts outside the CDR3, is DGGITQSPKYLFRKEGQNVTLSCEQNLNHDAMYWYRQDPGQGLRLIYYSQIVNDFQKGDIAEGYSVSREKKESFPLTVTSAQKNPTAFYLCASSIGLPDRLTNEKLFFGSGTQLSVL.

V gene TRBV10-1 combines with J gene TRBJ2-4; 9 nucleotides match TRBD1. CDR3 size: 13 residues. Germline CDR1 is WNHNN and CDR2 is SYGVQD (reference sequence). V lost 9 bases and J lost 8; bases outside the gene matches: 8. CDR3 region: CARRAGQGYIQYF. The CDR3 region has the DNA TGCGCCAGGAGGGCGGGACAGGGTTACATTCAGTACTTC.

This chain links TRBV7-8 with TRBJ2-3; D is ambiguous. Per germline, CDR1 SGHVS and CDR2 FQNEAQ. This CDR3 contains 15 residues. V dropped 5 bases and J dropped 2 bases, with 14 bases sitting between them. CDR3 bases: TGTGCCAGCAGCGTGCCCGTGCAGGTCACAGATACGCAGTATTTT. Encoded protein: CASSVPVQVTDTQYF.

V usage is TRBV28 and J usage is TRBJ2-6; 12 bases are a match to TRBD1. Germline trimming cut 4 bases from V and 2 bases from J; bases unmatched to any gene: 15. The CDR3 covers 21 residues. The germline V gene has CDR1 MDHEN and CDR2 SYDVKM. CDR3 protein: CASSYRRDRGLFIPGANVLTF. Written as DNA, the CDR3 is TGTGCCAGCAGTTACCGTCGGGACAGGGGGCTTTTCATCCCTGGGGCCAACGTCCTGACTTTC.

The chain couples TRBV5-1 to TRBJ1-2; tentative D call: TRBD1 (6 bases). The CDR3 runs 15 residues. Germline V lookup: CDR1 SGHRS, CDR2 YFSETQ. The ends were cut back, 1 base at V and 4 bases at J, with 14 bases in the middle. The CDR3 region is CASSLQPGDGYGYTF. As DNA, the CDR3 is TGCGCCAGCAGCTTGCAACCAGGGGATGGCTATGGCTACACCTTC. Together with reference TRBV5-1 and TRBJ1-2, the CDR3 gives the full variable domain: KAGVTQTPRYLIKTRGQQVTLSCSPISGHRSVSWYQQTPGQGLQFLFEYFSETQRNKGNFPGRFSGRQFSNSRSEMNVSTLELGDSALYLCASSLQPGDGYGYTFGSGTRLTVV.

The V gene is TRBV27, the J gene TRBJ1-4; 9 bases line up with TRBD1. Germline loops: CDR1 MNHEY, CDR2 SMNVEV (reference sequence). After removal of 0 bases from V and 4 bases from J, the junction contained 6 bases not matched to a gene. CDR3 length equals 17 residues. The CDR3 protein is CASSLSLDRGSNEKLFF. The DNA of the CDR3 is TGTGCCAGCAGTTTATCTCTTGACAGGGGGAGTAATGAAAAACTGTTTTTT. Using reference TRBV27 and TRBJ1-4 for the parts outside the CDR3, the full variable domain is EAQVTQNPRYLITVTGKKLTVTCSQNMNHEYMSWYRQDPGLGLRQIYYSMNVEVTDKGDVPEGYKVSRKEKRNFPLILESPSPNQTSLYFCASSLSLDRGSNEKLFFGSGTQLSVL.

V gene TRBV7-9 combines with J gene TRBJ2-4, with D perhaps matching TRBD1 (6 bases). The ends were cut back, 2 bases at V and 0 bases at J, with 17 bases in the middle. The V gene's germline CDR1 is SEHNR and CDR2 FQNEAQ (reference sequence). The CDR3 spans 18 residues. In nucleotides, the CDR3 is TGTGCCAGCAGCTTACTTCAGGGGCGGGCTATAGCCAAAAACATTCAGTACTTC. Residues: CASSLLQGRAIAKNIQYF.

The V and J genes are TRBV6-2 or TRBV6-3 and TRBJ2-3; 13 positions agree with TRBD2. The CDR3 has 15 residues. The germline CDR1 and CDR2 sequences are MNHEY and SVGEGT. V shed 4 bases and J 4 bases; nucleotides not matched to a gene: 2. The CDR3 region has the DNA TGTGCCAGCAGTTCCACTAGCGGGGGGGCAGATACGCAGTATTTT. Translating it yields CASSSTSGGADTQYF.

Concerning this clone itself: In the same sample, other DNA sequences code for this CDR3. The J gene is TRBJ2-7, the V gene TRBV19, with TRBD1 matching 7 bases. V trimming: 4 bases; J trimming: 4 bases; junction bases outside the gene matches: 13. CDR1 and CDR2 from the germline V gene are LNHDA and SQIVND (reference sequence). This CDR3 has 16 amino acids. The CDR3 sequence: CASSKGQTRISYEQYF. Written as DNA, the CDR3 is TGTGCCAGTAGTAAGGGACAGACCAGGATCTCTTACGAGCAGTACTTC.

This clone was seen more than once but under ten times. The rearrangement joins TRBV6-5 to TRBJ2-1; TRBD2 aligns across 8 bases. The J segment lost 3 bases and the V segment lost 8 bases, leaving 9 bases of the junction unmatched. CDR1 MNHEY and CDR2 SVGAGI come from the germline V gene. There are 15 residues in the CDR3. The CDR3 DNA follows: TGTGCCAGCGTCGGGGGGGGGACTATCTACAATGAGCAGTTCTTC. Protein: CASVGGGTIYNEQFF.

This sequence joins TRBV6-5 and TRBJ2-7; D is possibly TRBD1 (6 bases). Germline values: CDR1 MNHEY, CDR2 SVGAGI. V dropped 8 bases and J dropped 2 bases, with 16 bases sitting between them. This CDR3 has 14 amino acids. The CDR3 coding sequence is TGTGCCAGCTGGAGACAGGTCCCTACCTACGAGCAGTACTTC. The encoded protein is CASWRQVPTYEQYF.